This T cell receptor (beta chain) was documented in a study of response to subunit inactivated influenza vaccine. J was trimmed by 7 bases and V by 6 bases; bases with no gene match: 10. Germline lookup yields CDR1 SQVTM and CDR2 ANQGSEA. The CDR3 has 14 residues. Each CDR3 protein is one row after TCRdb ran MiXCR on the RT-PCR reads. The sample lists some 500,000 distinct CDR3 sequences, roughly 13% occurring once. The clonotype originates from a man aged 50-59 years who received an inactivated influenza vaccine. The V call is TRBV29-1, the J call TRBJ2-1; 9 bases fit TRBD2. Here the sequenced sample was PBMCs from blood, taken roughly 48 days after vaccination. CDR3 region: CSVGGLAGLNEQFF. The CDR3 DNA sequence: TGCAGCGTGGGTGGGCTAGCGGGATTAAATGAGCAGTTCTTC.